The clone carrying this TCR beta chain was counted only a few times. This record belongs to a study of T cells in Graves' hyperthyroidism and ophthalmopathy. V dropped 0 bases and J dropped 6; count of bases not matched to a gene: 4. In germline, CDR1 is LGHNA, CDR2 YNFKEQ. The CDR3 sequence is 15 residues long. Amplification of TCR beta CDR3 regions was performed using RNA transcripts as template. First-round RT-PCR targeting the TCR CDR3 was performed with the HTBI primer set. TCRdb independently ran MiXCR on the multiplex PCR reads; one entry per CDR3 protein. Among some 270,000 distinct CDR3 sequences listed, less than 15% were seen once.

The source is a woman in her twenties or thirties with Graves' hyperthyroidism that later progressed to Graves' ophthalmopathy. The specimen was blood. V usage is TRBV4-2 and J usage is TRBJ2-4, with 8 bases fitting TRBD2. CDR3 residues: CASSQETGGVNIQYF. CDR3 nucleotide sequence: TGTGCCAGCAGCCAAGAAACGGGAGGGGTAAACATTCAGTACTTC.